This TCR beta chain is drawn from a study of cytomegalovirus exposure and HLA in healthy donors. The overall study: A preliminary data release comprised around 85 million unique TCRs obtained from HLA-typed donors.

It was with 60 Vbeta and 13 Jbeta primers that the PCR ran. The assay was immunoSEQ multiplex PCR, and TCRdb's table has in-frame clones only and misses some. This sample has about 150,000 clones, with roughly 84% found just once. Remarks on this clone: Its target is not known. The sample has other DNA sequences that encode this CDR3 too.

Broader study findings: Cytomegalovirus association was assigned to more than 150 TCR beta chains.

V lost 6 bases and J lost 2; bases outside the gene matches: 2. There are 13 residues in the CDR3. Germline values: CDR1 SQVTM, CDR2 ANQGSEA. The material sequenced was PBMCs. The clonotype originates from a boy aged 2 to 10 in good health and CMV-seronegative. The chain recombines TRBV29-1 with TRBJ1-5, with 9 bases aligning to TRBD1. The CDR3, as DNA: TGCAGCGTAGGACAGGGGCGCAATCAGCCCCAGCATTTT. Translation: CSVGQGRNQPQHF.